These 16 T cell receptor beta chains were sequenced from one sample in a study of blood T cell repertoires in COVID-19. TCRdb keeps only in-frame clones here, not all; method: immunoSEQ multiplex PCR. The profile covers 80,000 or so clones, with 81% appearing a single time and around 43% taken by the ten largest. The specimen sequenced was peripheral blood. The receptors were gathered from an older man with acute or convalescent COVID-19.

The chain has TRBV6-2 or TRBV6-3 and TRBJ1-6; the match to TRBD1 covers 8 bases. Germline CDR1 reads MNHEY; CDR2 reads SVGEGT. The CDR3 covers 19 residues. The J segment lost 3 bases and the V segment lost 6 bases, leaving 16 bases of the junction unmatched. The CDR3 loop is CASSGDTGTGLLYNSPLHF. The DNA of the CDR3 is TGTGCCAGCAGCGGGGATACCGGGACAGGACTCCTCTATAATTCACCCCTCCACTTT.

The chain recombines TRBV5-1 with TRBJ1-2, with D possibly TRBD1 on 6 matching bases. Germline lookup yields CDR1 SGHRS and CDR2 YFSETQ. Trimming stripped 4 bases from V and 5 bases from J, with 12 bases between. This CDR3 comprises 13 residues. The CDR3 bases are TGCGCCAGCAGCCCGACAGGTGGATATGGCTACACCTTC. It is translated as CASSPTGGYGYTF.

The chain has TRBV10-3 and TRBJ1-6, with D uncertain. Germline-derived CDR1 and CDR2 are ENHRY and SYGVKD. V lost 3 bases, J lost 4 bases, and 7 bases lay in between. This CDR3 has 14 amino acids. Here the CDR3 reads CAISDYIYNSPLHF. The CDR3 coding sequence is TGTGCCATCAGTGATTACATATATAATTCACCCCTCCACTTT.

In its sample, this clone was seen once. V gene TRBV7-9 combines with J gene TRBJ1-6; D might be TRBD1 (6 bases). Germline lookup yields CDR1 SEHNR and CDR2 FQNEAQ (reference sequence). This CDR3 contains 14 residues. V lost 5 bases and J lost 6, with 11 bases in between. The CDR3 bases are TGTGCCAGCAGCATGCGACAGGCTAATTCACCCCTCCACTTT. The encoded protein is CASSMRQANSPLHF.

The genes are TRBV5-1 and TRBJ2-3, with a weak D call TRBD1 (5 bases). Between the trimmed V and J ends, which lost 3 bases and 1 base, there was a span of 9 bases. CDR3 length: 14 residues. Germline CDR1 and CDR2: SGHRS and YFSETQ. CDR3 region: CASSYDSRTDTQYF. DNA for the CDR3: TGCGCCAGCAGCTACGACAGTCGCACAGATACGCAGTATTTT.

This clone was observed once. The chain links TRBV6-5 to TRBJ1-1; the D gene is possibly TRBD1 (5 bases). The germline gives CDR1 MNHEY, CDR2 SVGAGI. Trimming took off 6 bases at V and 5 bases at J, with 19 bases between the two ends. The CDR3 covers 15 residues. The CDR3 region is CASSYAVAGGTEAFF. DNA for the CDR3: TGTGCCAGCAGCTACGCCGTGGCGGGGGGGACTGAAGCTTTCTTT.

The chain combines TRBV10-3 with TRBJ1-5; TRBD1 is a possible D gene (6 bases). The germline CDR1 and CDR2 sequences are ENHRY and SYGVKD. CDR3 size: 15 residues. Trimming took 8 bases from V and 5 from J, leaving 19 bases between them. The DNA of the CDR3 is TGTGCCATCGGGGGAGGGGGGGCACCTTATCAGCCCCAGCATTTT. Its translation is CAIGGGGAPYQPQHF.

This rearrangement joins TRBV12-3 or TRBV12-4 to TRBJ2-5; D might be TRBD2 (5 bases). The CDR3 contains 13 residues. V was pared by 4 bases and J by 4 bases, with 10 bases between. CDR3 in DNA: TGTGCCAGCAGTTCTAGCAACGGAGAGACCCAGTACTTC. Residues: CASSSSNGETQYF.

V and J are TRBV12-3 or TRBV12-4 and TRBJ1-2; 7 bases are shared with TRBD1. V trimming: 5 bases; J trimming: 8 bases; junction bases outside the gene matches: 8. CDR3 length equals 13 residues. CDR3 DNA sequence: TGTGCCAGCAGTCCCCTCAGGGGGAGCGGCTACACCTTC. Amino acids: CASSPLRGSGYTF.

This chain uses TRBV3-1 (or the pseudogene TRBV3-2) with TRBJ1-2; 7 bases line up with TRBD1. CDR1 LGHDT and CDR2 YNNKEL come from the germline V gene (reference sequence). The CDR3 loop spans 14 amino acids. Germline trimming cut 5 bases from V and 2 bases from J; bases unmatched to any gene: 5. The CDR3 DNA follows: TGTGCCAGCAGCTTCGGGACAGAAAACTATGGCTACACCTTC. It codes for CASSFGTENYGYTF.

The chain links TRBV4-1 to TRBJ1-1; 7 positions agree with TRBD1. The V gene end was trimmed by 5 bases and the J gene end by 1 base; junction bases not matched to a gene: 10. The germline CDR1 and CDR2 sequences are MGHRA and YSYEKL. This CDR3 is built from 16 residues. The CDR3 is CASSSDPGTANTEAFF. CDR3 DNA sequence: TGCGCCAGCAGCTCCGATCCCGGGACAGCGAACACTGAAGCTTTCTTT.

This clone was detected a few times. The CDR3 spells CASSLGRNSYNEQFF. CDR3 nucleotide sequence: TGCGCCAGCAGCTTAGGGAGGAACTCCTACAATGAGCAGTTCTTC. The chain uses TRBV5-1 and TRBJ2-1; the D gene is possibly TRBD2 (6 bases). CDR1 is SGHRS, CDR2 YFSETQ, per germline. The CDR3 extends over 15 amino acids. V was shortened by 2 bases and J by 0 bases, with 9 bases between the two germline ends.

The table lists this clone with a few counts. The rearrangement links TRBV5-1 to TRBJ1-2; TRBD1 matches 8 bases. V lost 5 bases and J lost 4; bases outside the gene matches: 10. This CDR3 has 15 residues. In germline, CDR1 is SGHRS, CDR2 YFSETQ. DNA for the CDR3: TGCGCCAGCAGGGACAGGGCCGATTCCAGCTATGGCTACACCTTC. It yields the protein CASRDRADSSYGYTF.

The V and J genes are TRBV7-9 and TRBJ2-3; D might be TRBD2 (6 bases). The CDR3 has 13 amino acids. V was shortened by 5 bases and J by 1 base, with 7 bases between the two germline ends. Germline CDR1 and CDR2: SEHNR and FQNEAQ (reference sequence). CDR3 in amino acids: CASSGTRTDTQYF. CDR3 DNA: TGTGCCAGCAGCGGGACTCGCACAGATACGCAGTATTTT.

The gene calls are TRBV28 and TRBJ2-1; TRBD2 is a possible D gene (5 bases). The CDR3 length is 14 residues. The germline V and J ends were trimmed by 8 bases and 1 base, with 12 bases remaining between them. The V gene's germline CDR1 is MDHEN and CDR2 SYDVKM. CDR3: CASRERLSYNEQFF. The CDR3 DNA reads TGTGCCAGCCGAGAGCGGTTGTCCTACAATGAGCAGTTCTTC.

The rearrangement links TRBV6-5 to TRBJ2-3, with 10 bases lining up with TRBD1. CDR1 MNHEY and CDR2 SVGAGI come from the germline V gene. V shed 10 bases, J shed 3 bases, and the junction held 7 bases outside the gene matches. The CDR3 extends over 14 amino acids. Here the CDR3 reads CATIRDRGTDTQYF. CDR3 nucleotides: TGTGCCACCATCCGGGACAGGGGTACAGATACGCAGTATTTT.